The present entry profiles one T cell receptor beta chain with its context. Germline-derived CDR1 and CDR2 are LGHDT and YNNKEL (reference sequence). Trimming pared 4 bases from V and 0 bases from J, leaving 12 bases between. This CDR3 region has 15 residues. The source of the sample is a study of blood T cell repertoires in COVID-19. The overall study: Donors in the United States, Italy and Spain gave samples during acute or convalescent COVID-19. Sources were T cells, B-cell-depleted T cells, or PBMCs; the material itself was cDNA or gDNA.

Repertoires were generated with immunoSEQ multiplex PCR, while TCRdb's copy carries only in-frame clones and drops some. The table records tens of thousands of clones, over 80% of them present only once. J is TRBJ1-1 and V is TRBV3-1 (or the pseudogene TRBV3-2), with TRBD1 as a possible D gene (6 bases). This receptor was identified in a human donor in a cohort sampled during active COVID-19. The sequencing input was peripheral blood. In nucleotides, the CDR3 is TGTGCCAGCAGCCCGAGACAGGTTCTGAACACTGAAGCTTTCTTT. Its translation is CASSPRQVLNTEAFF.